This entry concerns a single T cell receptor (beta chain). Its target is unknown. Preparation of the TCRbeta library used unique molecular identifiers. TCRdb re-analysed the PCR reads in MiXCR, keeping a single row per CDR3 protein. The sample has about 980,000 distinct CDR3 sequences; under 30% are singletons. This record comes from a study of T-cell reconstitution after alpha-beta-depleted transplantation in children. Germline CDR1 SGHTA, CDR2 FQGTGA. V was pared by 1 base and J by 3 bases, with 4 bases of the junction left unmatched. The CDR3 is made up of 15 amino acids. Study results and caveats: Where some patients showed high TCRbeta diversity at day 60, it came from recipient T cells and thymic progenitors that had survived. Several hundred expanded graft clones reportedly gave rise to the alpha-beta T cells present about two months after transplant. Once a year had passed after transplant, T-cell counts and diversity came mostly from newly produced T cells.

The origin of this receptor is a boy in the first two years of life who had a stem cell transplant for SCID, so the T cells may come from the graft donor. V is TRBV7-3 and J is TRBJ2-7; TRBD1 matches at 9 bases. The material was PBMCs, mostly from graft donor cells, obtained 360 days after TCRalphabeta/CD19-depleted stem cell transplant. CDR3 sequence: CASSLRDREGYEQYF. CDR3 sequence (DNA): TGTGCCAGCAGCTTAAGGGACAGGGAGGGCTACGAGCAGTACTTC.